This TCR beta chain was sequenced for a study of cytomegalovirus exposure and HLA in healthy donors. The donors formed part of the roughly 120-subject validation cohort, distinct from the approximately 670-subject first cohort. The assay was immunoSEQ multiplex PCR, and TCRdb's table has in-frame clones only and misses some. The sample carries over 70,000 clones, 85% to 90% recorded once. Germline values: CDR1 SEHNR, CDR2 FQNEAQ (reference sequence). Trimming removed 0 bases at V and 7 bases at J, with 6 bases between. The CDR3 length is 13 residues. This clonotype originated in a woman younger than 35 in good health and CMV-seropositive. Sequencing was carried out using PBMCs. The chain is built from TRBV7-9 and TRBJ1-4; D remains unclear. CDR3 DNA sequence: TGTGCCAGCAGCTTAGCTGAGGTTGAAAAACTGTTTTTT. As protein: CASSLAEVEKLFF.